The next 21 T cell receptor beta chains were all read from a single sample in a study of T-cell memory formation after mild COVID-19. TCRdb ran MiXCR on the 5' RACE reads and lists one entry per CDR3 protein. The repertoire holds 250,000 or so distinct CDR3 sequences, more than 15% seen once, with more than 20% in the top ten. Sequenced sample: PBMCs or a T cell subset sorted from them (not recorded which). The source is a man aged 18 to 29 who had mild COVID-19 (a few samples of this study predate the infection). Cell type and time point are not known.

This clonotype appeared once. The genes are TRBV20-1 and TRBJ1-4; D unresolved. The CDR3 has 14 amino acids. CDR1 is DFQATT, CDR2 SNEGSKA, per germline (reference sequence). V dropped 0 bases and J dropped 6 bases, with 11 bases sitting between them. CDR3 DNA sequence: TGCAGTGCTAGAGATCCGGGTACGGATGAAAAACTGTTTTTT. Its protein is CSARDPGTDEKLFF.

The gene calls are TRBV12-3 or TRBV12-4 and TRBJ2-5; D possibly uses TRBD1 or TRBD2 (6 bases each). The CDR3 length is 10 residues. V lost 7 bases, J lost 8 bases, and 8 bases lay in between. CDR3 DNA sequence: TGTGCCAGCAAGGGGGGTACCCAGTACTTC. It translates to CASKGGTQYF.

V gene TRBV4-3 combines with J gene TRBJ1-2; D possibly corresponds to TRBD1 (5 bases). CDR1 and CDR2 from the germline V gene are LGHNA and YSLEER. This CDR3 comprises 15 residues. V gave up 1 base and J gave up 6 bases, with 15 bases separating them. CDR3 region: CASSQGPGPGHGYTF. The CDR3 nucleotides read TGCGCCAGCAGCCAAGGTCCGGGGCCCGGACATGGCTACACCTTC.

This chain uses TRBV6-2 or TRBV6-3 with TRBJ2-7, with TRBD2 matching over 8 bases. The V segment lost 0 bases and the J segment 3 bases; nucleotides outside the gene matches: 7. Per germline, CDR1 MNHEY and CDR2 SVGEGT. The CDR3 has 16 residues. The CDR3: CASSYSPAGDLYEQYF. The CDR3, as DNA: TGTGCCAGCAGTTACTCTCCAGCGGGGGACCTCTACGAGCAGTACTTC.

The chain recombines TRBV9 with TRBJ2-3, with D maybe TRBD2 (5 bases). The CDR3 has 13 amino acids. Germline V lookup: CDR1 SGDLS, CDR2 YYNGEE. Trimming took 1 base from V and 5 from J, leaving 8 bases between them. CDR3 sequence (DNA): TGTGCCAGCAGCGTAAACGCGGGAGATACGCAGTATTTT. Protein product: CASSVNAGDTQYF.

This clonotype has just a few counts. The rearrangement uses TRBV6-1 and TRBJ1-5, with 9 bases fitting TRBD1. The trim removed 3 bases at V and 5 bases at J, leaving 8 bases unmatched. There are 16 residues in the CDR3. Looked up from germline, CDR1 is MNHNS and CDR2 is SASEGT. The DNA for the CDR3 is TGTGCCAGCAGTGACCCCGGACAGGGGAGGGATCAGCCCCAGCATTTT. Amino acids: CASSDPGQGRDQPQHF.

Ten or more counts support this clonotype. In DNA form, the CDR3 reads TGTGCCAGCAGTTACGGACAGATGAACACCGGGGAGCTGTTTTTT. It yields the protein CASSYGQMNTGELFF. The V gene is TRBV6-5, the J gene TRBJ2-2; tentatively, D is TRBD1 (6 bases). The CDR3 is 15 amino acids. With 2 bases removed from V and 1 base from J, the gap between germline ends came to 8 bases. CDR1 and CDR2 (germline): MNHEY, SVGAGI.

This rearrangement joins TRBV11-2 to TRBJ2-3; 7 nucleotides align to TRBD1. The length of the CDR3 is 15 residues. Losses at the gene ends were 3 bases for V and 3 bases for J; bases not matched to a gene: 6. The germline V gene has CDR1 SGHAT and CDR2 FQNNGV. CDR3 nucleotide sequence: TGTGCCAGCAGCTTTAAGGGACAGATTACAGATACGCAGTATTTT. Its protein product is CASSFKGQITDTQYF.

The chain employs TRBV4-1 and TRBJ1-2; 8 bases are shared with TRBD1. This CDR3 region has 19 residues. With 2 bases clipped from V and 0 bases from J, the junction kept 14 bases outside the gene matches. Germline V gives CDR1 MGHRA, CDR2 YSYEKL. CDR3 sequence: CASSQPGQAIAITNYGYTF. The CDR3 bases are TGCGCCAGCAGCCAACCGGGACAGGCGATTGCGATAACTAACTATGGCTACACCTTC.

The chain couples TRBV9 to TRBJ1-1; weak D call: TRBD1 (5 bases). Trimming removed 3 bases at V and 6 bases at J, with 18 bases between. Germline V gene lookup returns CDR1 SGDLS and CDR2 YYNGEE. The CDR3 covers 15 residues. CDR3 in amino acids: CASSALGGGGAEAFF. The CDR3 DNA reads TGTGCCAGCAGCGCACTCGGGGGAGGAGGAGCTGAAGCTTTCTTT.

This sequence joins TRBV23-1 and TRBJ2-7; the D is unclear. TRBV23-1 is sorted into the ORF group, with uncertain function. Trimming shortened V by 0 bases and J by 5 bases, and 5 bases separated the two germline ends. The length of the CDR3 is 12 residues. The CDR3 DNA is TGCGCCAGCAGTCAATCATGCCACGAGCAGTACTTC. It codes for CASSQSCHEQYF.

This clonotype appeared a single time. The gene calls are TRBV6-5 and TRBJ1-1; D remains ambiguous. The CDR3 covers 15 residues. Trimming pared 5 bases from V and 0 bases from J, leaving 13 bases between. Germline V gene sequence: CDR1 MNHEY, CDR2 SVGAGI. CDR3 sequence reads: CASSPRVLMNTEAFF. In DNA, the CDR3 is TGTGCCAGCAGTCCTCGGGTCCTCATGAACACTGAAGCTTTCTTT.

This clonotype was counted at least ten times. Compared with germline, one end of the junction differs, possibly owing to a read error. The V gene is TRBV7-9, the J gene TRBJ2-7, with unresolved D. CDR1 is SEHNR and CDR2 is FQNEAQ in the germline V gene (reference sequence). This CDR3 has 12 amino acids. The CDR3 DNA reads as TGTGCCAGCAGCCCAGCAGGAGCAGCCCCCCTGTTC. It translates to CASSPAGAAPLF.

This clonotype was found a few times. V and J are TRBV28 and TRBJ2-1, with TRBD1 matching 7 bases. The CDR3 sequence is 13 residues long. Germline lookup yields CDR1 MDHEN and CDR2 SYDVKM. The J segment lost 9 bases and the V segment lost 7 bases, leaving 9 bases of the junction unmatched. Here the CDR3 reads CASIAPGGSEQFF. CDR3 nucleotide sequence: TGTGCCAGCATAGCTCCAGGGGGAAGTGAGCAGTTCTTC.

This clonotype appeared a few times. The CDR3, as DNA: TGTGCCAGCAGCTGGTTTTCGGGGCTAAACACTGAAGCTTTCTTT. Its protein is CASSWFSGLNTEAFF. This chain links TRBV11-2 with TRBJ1-1; D might be TRBD1 (5 bases). The CDR3 spans 15 residues. The V and J ends lost 4 bases and 2 bases respectively, with 14 bases between them. Germline V gene sequence: CDR1 SGHAT, CDR2 FQNNGV.

CDR3 DNA: TGTGCCAGCTCACCTATGCAGGGTTCGGGTCAGCCCCAGCATTTT. This codes for CASSPMQGSGQPQHF. This rearrangement joins TRBV18 to TRBJ1-5, with TRBD1 as a possible D gene (5 bases). The CDR3 loop spans 15 amino acids. Germline CDR1 reads KGHSH; CDR2 reads LQKENI. V dropped 3 bases and J dropped 6 bases, with 15 bases sitting between them.

This clonotype was seen once. The rearrangement uses TRBV28 and TRBJ1-2, with D unclear. Trimming took off 4 bases at V and 5 bases at J, with 8 bases between the two ends. CDR3 length equals 12 residues. The germline V gene has CDR1 MDHEN and CDR2 SYDVKM. CDR3 coding DNA: TGTGCCAGCAGTTCCATGTGGTATGGCTACACCTTC. Translation: CASSSMWYGYTF.

This clonotype was seen a handful of times. The chain joins TRBV18 to TRBJ2-3; D not certain. There are 16 residues in the CDR3. Germline values: CDR1 KGHSH, CDR2 LQKENI. V was shortened by 0 bases and J by 3 bases, with 13 bases between the two germline ends. CDR3 in DNA: TGTGCCAGCTCACCACCGTTTCGTGGGAAAACAGATACGCAGTATTTT. Encoded protein: CASSPPFRGKTDTQYF.

This chain connects TRBV20-1 to TRBJ1-2; 8 bases match TRBD1. This CDR3 has 14 amino acids. Germline V gene sequence: CDR1 DFQATT, CDR2 SNEGSKA (reference sequence). Trimming at V came to 4 bases and at J to 5 bases, leaving 9 bases not matched to a gene. For the CDR3, the DNA is TGCAGTGCTATCCCGACCGACAGGGGTTATGGCTACACCTTC. Its translation: CSAIPTDRGYGYTF.

The chain joins TRBV5-1 to TRBJ2-3, with 16 bases fitting TRBD2. V dropped 3 bases and J dropped 4; count of bases not matched to a gene: 11. The CDR3 contains 19 residues. Germline CDR1 SGHRS, CDR2 YFSETQ. CDR3 coding DNA: TGCGCCAGCAGCTGGGGACTAGCGGGGGGGCCCCCGTGGGCAGATACGCAGTATTTT. It encodes CASSWGLAGGPPWADTQYF.

This clonotype was recorded a few times. J is TRBJ2-6 and V is TRBV12-3 or TRBV12-4; D is unclear. V shed 4 bases and J shed 3 bases, with 4 bases lying between them. This CDR3 contains 13 residues. CDR3 bases: TGTGCCAGCAGTTCTTTTGGGGCCAACGTCCTGACTTTC. Protein product: CASSSFGANVLTF.